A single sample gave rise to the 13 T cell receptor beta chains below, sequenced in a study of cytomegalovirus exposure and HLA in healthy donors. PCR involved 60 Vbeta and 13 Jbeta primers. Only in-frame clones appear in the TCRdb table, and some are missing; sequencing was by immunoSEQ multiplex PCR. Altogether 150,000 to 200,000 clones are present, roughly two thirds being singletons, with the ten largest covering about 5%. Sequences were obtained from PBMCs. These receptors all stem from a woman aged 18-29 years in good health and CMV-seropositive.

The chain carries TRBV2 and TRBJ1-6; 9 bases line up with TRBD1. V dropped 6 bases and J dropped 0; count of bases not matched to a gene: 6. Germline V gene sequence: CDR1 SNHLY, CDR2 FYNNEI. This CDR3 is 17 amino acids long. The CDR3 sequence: CASRPGQGNSYNSPLHF. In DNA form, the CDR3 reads TGTGCCAGCAGGCCTGGACAGGGGAACTCCTATAATTCACCCCTCCACTTT.

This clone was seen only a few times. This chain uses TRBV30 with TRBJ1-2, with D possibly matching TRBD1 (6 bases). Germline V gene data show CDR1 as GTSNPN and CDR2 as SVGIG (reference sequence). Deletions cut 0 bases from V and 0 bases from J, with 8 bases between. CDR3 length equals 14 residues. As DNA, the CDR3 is TGTGCCTGGAGTGTACAGGGACCTAACTATGGCTACACCTTC. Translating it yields CAWSVQGPNYGYTF. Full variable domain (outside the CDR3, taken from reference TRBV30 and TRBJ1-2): SQTIHQWPATLVQPVGSPLSLECTVEGTSNPNLYWYRQAAGRGLQLLFYSVGIGQISSEVPQNLSASRPQDRQFILSSKKLLLSDSGFYLCAWSVQGPNYGYTFGSGTRLTVV.

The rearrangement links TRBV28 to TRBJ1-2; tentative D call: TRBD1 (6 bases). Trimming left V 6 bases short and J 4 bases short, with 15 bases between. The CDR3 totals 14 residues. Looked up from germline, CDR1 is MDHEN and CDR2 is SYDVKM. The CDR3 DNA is TGTGCCAGCAGCATGAACAGGGCTACCTATGGCTACACCTTC. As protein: CASSMNRATYGYTF.

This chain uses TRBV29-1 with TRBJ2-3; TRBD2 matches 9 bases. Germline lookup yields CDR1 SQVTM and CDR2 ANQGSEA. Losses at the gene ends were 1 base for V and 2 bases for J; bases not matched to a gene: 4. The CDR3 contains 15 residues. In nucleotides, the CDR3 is TGCAGCGTTGAAGTTAGCGGGGGCCTCACAGATACGCAGTATTTT. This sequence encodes CSVEVSGGLTDTQYF.

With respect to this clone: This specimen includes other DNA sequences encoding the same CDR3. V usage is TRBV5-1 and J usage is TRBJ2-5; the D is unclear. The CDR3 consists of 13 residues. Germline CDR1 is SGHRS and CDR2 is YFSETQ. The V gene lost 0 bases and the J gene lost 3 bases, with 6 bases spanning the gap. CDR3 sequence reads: CASSLDREETQYF. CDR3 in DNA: TGCGCCAGCAGCTTGGACCGGGAAGAGACCCAGTACTTC.

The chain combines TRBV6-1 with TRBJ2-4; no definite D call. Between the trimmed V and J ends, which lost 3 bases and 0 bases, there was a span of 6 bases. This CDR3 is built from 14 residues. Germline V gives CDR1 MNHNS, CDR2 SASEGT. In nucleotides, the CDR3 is TGTGCCAGCAGTGACAGGATAGCCAAAAACATTCAGTACTTC. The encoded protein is CASSDRIAKNIQYF.

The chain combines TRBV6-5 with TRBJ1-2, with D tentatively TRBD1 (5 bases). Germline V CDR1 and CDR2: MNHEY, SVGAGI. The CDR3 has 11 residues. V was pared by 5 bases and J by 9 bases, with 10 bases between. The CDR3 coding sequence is TGTGCCAGCAGTCAGGGTCGTAGCTACACCTTC. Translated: CASSQGRSYTF.

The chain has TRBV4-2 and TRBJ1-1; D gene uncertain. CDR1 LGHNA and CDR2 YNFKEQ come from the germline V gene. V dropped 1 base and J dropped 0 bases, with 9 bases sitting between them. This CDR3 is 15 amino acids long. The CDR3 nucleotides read TGTGCCAGCAGCCAAGGAAACAGTATGAACACTGAAGCTTTCTTT. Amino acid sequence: CASSQGNSMNTEAFF.

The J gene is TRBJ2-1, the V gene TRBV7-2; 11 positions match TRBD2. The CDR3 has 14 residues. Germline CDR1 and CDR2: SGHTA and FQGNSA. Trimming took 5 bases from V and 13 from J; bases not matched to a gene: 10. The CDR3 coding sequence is TGTGCCAGCAGCCCAGTCGTACTAGCGGGGGTCCAGTTCTTC. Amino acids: CASSPVVLAGVQFF.

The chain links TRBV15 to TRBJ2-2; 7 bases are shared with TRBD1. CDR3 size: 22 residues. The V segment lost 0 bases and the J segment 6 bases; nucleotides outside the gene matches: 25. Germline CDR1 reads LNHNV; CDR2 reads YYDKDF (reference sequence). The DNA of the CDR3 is TGTGCCACCAGCAGAGACATCCCACAAGAGACAGGGAAGAGAGTCAACCCCGGGGAGCTGTTTTTT. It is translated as CATSRDIPQETGKRVNPGELFF. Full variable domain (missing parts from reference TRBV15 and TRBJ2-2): DAMVIQNPRYQVTQFGKPVTLSCSQTLNHNVMYWYQQKSSQAPKLLFHYYDKDFNNEADTPDNFQSRRPNTSFCFLDIRSPGLGDTAMYLCATSRDIPQETGKRVNPGELFFGEGSRLTVL.

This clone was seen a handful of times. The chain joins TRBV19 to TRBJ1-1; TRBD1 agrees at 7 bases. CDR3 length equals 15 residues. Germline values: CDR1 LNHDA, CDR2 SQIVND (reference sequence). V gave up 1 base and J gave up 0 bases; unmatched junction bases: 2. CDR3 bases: TGTGCCAGTAGTATAGGACAGGGCGTGAACACTGAAGCTTTCTTT. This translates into CASSIGQGVNTEAFF.

The CDR3 loop reads CASRDTRIINGETQYF. The CDR3 DNA is TGTGCCAGCAGAGATACTAGAATTATCAATGGAGAGACCCAGTACTTC. This sequence joins TRBV2 and TRBJ2-5, with D perhaps TRBD2 (5 bases). From germline, CDR1 is SNHLY and CDR2 FYNNEI. The germline V and J ends were trimmed by 6 bases and 4 bases, with 21 bases remaining between them. The CDR3 is made up of 16 amino acids.

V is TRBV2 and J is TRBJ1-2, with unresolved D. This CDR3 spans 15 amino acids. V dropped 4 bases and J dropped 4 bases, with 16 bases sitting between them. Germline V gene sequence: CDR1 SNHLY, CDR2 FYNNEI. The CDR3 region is CASSVLVVASYGYTF. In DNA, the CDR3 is TGTGCCAGCAGTGTCCTCGTTGTGGCCAGCTATGGCTACACCTTC.